The rows below give T cell receptor beta chains drawn from one sample of a study of CXCR4 blockade with PD-1 therapy in pancreatic cancer. Method: immunoSEQ multiplex PCR; TCRdb's copy keeps in-frame clones and lacks some. The sample lists 3,800 or so clones; around 50% were seen once. Sequencing was done on a sample of tumor tissue. All receptors come from a human donor with pancreatic ductal adenocarcinoma. Both conserved end residues are part of each CDR3. D genes are given only for firm matches. Only part of the rows carry a size: once, few, many, or a class if the clone is expanded.

TGTGCCAGCTCCGCCCCCGGGACAGGGAATGGGTACGAGCAGTACTTC,CASSAPGTGNGYEQYF,TRBD1,TRBV18,few,TRBJ2-7
TGTGCCAGCAGCCATAAATTAGAATCAGATACGCAGTATTTT,CASSHKLESDTQYF,NA,TRBV11-3,NA,TRBJ2-3
TGTGCCAGTAGTATAGCGGGAGGCACCTACGAGCAGTACTTC,CASSIAGGTYEQYF,TRBD2,TRBV19,NA,TRBJ2-7
TGTGCCACCAGCGAAGGACTAGCGGGAGCCTACGAGCAGTACTTC,CATSEGLAGAYEQYF,TRBD2,TRBV15,NA,TRBJ2-7
TGTGCCAGCAGCCCCGGGTCCAGGGCCTACGAGCAGTACTTC,CASSPGSRAYEQYF,NA,TRBV11-3,medium-sized,TRBJ2-7
TGCAGCGTTGTCTCCACAGGGGGTACGCAGTATTTT,CSVVSTGGTQYF,TRBD1,TRBV29-1,NA,TRBJ2-3
TGCAGCGTTGGAGCAGGGGGCGGTGAGACCCAGTACTTC,CSVGAGGGETQYF,TRBD1,TRBV29-1,NA,TRBJ2-5
TGTGCCAGCAGCTTAGACGCGGGCTGGTACGAGCAGTACTTC,CASSLDAGWYEQYF,NA,TRBV11-3,large,TRBJ2-7
TGCGCCAGCAGCCAAGACGGACAGGGATTTACCTACGAGCAGTACTTC,CASSQDGQGFTYEQYF,TRBD1,TRBV4-1,medium-sized,TRBJ2-7
TGTGCCAGTAGTATACCGGGCTACCTCAACTATGGCTACACCTTC,CASSIPGYLNYGYTF,NA,TRBV19,NA,TRBJ1-2
TGTGCCAGCTCACCGACGGCCTATGGCTACACCTTC,CASSPTAYGYTF,NA,TRBV18,NA,TRBJ1-2
TGTGCCAGCTCACCGGGTTATGGGAATGAAAAACTGTTTTTT,CASSPGYGNEKLFF,NA,TRBV18,NA,TRBJ1-4
TGCGCCAGCAGCCCTGGGGGGGCGTACGCAACTAATGAAAAACTGTTTTTT,CASSPGGAYATNEKLFF,NA,TRBV1,once,TRBJ1-4
TGTGCCAGCAGCCATCCGGAGCACAGGCGGGAGACCCAGTACTTC,CASSHPEHRRETQYF,NA,TRBV11-3,medium-sized,TRBJ2-5
TGTGCCAGTACCGCCGGGACACTCTCCTACAATGAGCAGTTCTTC,CASTAGTLSYNEQFF,NA,TRBV19,few,TRBJ2-1
TGTGCCTGGAGTGGACTAGCGGAAGAGACCCAGTACTTC,CAWSGLAEETQYF,TRBD2,TRBV30,few,TRBJ2-5
TGTGCCAGCTCACCACTGGTTGGCCCGGGGAATGAGCAGTTCTTC,CASSPLVGPGNEQFF,NA,TRBV18,once,TRBJ2-1
TGTGCCAGTAGTAAACAGGGGGATGGCTACACCTTC,CASSKQGDGYTF,TRBD1,TRBV19,NA,TRBJ1-2
TGTGCCTGGAGTTCGACTAGCGGGTCGAACACCGGGGAGCTGTTTTTT,CAWSSTSGSNTGELFF,TRBD2,TRBV30,NA,TRBJ2-2
TGTGCCAGTAGTATCCTCCCAGGGGCCACTAACGAGCAGTACTTC,CASSILPGATNEQYF,NA,TRBV19,once,TRBJ2-7
TGTGCCAGCTCGGATGGGGGGCGCGAGGAGACCCAGTACTTC,CASSDGGREETQYF,NA,TRBV18,NA,TRBJ2-5
TGTGCCACCAGCAGAGATTGGGAGTTGAACACTGAAGCTTTCTTT,CATSRDWELNTEAFF,NA,TRBV15,NA,TRBJ1-1
TGTGCCAGCAGTCCGGACTTTAACTATGGCTACACCTTC,CASSPDFNYGYTF,NA,TRBV9,few,TRBJ1-2
TGCGCCAGCAAACATTTTATTGGGCGTGATGGCTACACCTTC,CASKHFIGRDGYTF,NA,TRBV10-2,NA,TRBJ1-2
TGTGCCAGCAGCCCCTCGGGGGGCGACACTGAAGCTTTCTTT,CASSPSGGDTEAFF,NA,TRBV11-3,medium-sized,TRBJ1-1
TGTGCCAGCAGTTCTAGGAATAGGCGTCTCAATGAGCAGTTCTTC,CASSSRNRRLNEQFF,NA,TRBV28,NA,TRBJ2-1
TGCGCCAGCAGCTTGGTTGGTGACATCGGGGAGCTGTTTTTT,CASSLVGDIGELFF,NA,TRBV5-1,once,TRBJ2-2
TGTGCCAGCATATCGGGCGGGAGTTATGGCACAGATACGCAGTATTTT,CASISGGSYGTDTQYF,TRBD2,TRBV12-5,few,TRBJ2-3
TGTGCCTCGACCAGGGGGGACTCCTACGAGCAGTACTTC,CASTRGDSYEQYF,NA,TRBV30,NA,TRBJ2-7
TGTGCCAGCTCCCCGATTCGTACCAGAGCGGGAGATGAGCAGTTCTTC,CASSPIRTRAGDEQFF,TRBD2,TRBV18,NA,TRBJ2-1
TGTGCCAGCTCACCAATCCACAAAGAGACCCAGTACTTC,CASSPIHKETQYF,NA,TRBV18,NA,TRBJ2-5
TGCGCCAGCAGCCATTCTAGAGGTAAGGGCACTGAAGCTTTCTTT,CASSHSRGKGTEAFF,NA,TRBV1,few,TRBJ1-1
TGTGCCATCAGTGTTACAGGAGGAGGCGAGCAGTACTTC,CAISVTGGGEQYF,NA,TRBV6-8,NA,TRBJ2-7
TGCAGCGTTGGTACTAGCGGGAGCGGCCGGGAGCTGTTTTTT,CSVGTSGSGRELFF,TRBD2,TRBV29-1,NA,TRBJ2-2
TGTGCCAGCAGCGTCTGGGGTGAGGGCAATCAGCCCCAGCATTTT,CASSVWGEGNQPQHF,NA,TRBV11-3,medium-sized,TRBJ1-5
TGTGCCAGTACCGGACAGGGGGCGCATCAGCCCCAGCATTTT,CASTGQGAHQPQHF,TRBD1,TRBV19,NA,TRBJ1-5